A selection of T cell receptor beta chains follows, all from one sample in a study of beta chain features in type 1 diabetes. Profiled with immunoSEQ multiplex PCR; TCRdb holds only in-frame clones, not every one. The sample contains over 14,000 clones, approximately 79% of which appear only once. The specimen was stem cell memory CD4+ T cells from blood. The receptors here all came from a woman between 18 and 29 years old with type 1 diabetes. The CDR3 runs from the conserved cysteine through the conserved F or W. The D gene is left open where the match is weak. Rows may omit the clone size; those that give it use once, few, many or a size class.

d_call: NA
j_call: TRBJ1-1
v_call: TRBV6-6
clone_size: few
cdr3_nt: TGTGCCAGCAGTTACTCGAGGGATCTGAACACTGAAGCTTTCTTT
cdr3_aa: CASSYSRDLNTEAFF

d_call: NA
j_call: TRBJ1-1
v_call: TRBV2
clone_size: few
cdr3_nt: TGTGCCAGCAGTTCGGAAGGGGGAATCACTGAAGCTTTCTTT
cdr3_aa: CASSSEGGITEAFF

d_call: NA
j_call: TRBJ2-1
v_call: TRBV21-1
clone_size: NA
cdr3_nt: TGTGCCAGCAGCAAAGATGTGAGCGGGCTATACAATGAGCAGTTCTTC
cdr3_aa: CASSKDVSGLYNEQFF

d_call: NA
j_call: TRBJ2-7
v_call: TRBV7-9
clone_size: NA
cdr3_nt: TGTGCCAGCAGCTTAACCGGGACAAACAAATACGAGCAGTACTTC
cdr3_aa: CASSLTGTNKYEQYF

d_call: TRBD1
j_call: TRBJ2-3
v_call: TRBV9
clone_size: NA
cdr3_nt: TGTGCCAGCAGCGAAGGTCTGACAGGGGGCCAAGATACGCAGTATTTT
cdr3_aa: CASSEGLTGGQDTQYF

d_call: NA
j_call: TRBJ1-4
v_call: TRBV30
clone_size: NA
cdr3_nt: TGTGCCTGGAAAGGGGGTTATGAAAAACTGTTTTTT
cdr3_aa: CAWKGGYEKLFF

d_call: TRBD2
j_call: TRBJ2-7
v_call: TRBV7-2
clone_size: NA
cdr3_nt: TGTGCCAGCAGCGAGACTAGCGGGAGCATCTACGAGCAGTACTTC
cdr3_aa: CASSETSGSIYEQYF

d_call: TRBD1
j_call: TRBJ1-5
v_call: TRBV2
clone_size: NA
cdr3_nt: TGTGCCAGCAGCGACAGGGGTGGTCAGCCCCAGCATTTT
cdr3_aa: CASSDRGGQPQHF

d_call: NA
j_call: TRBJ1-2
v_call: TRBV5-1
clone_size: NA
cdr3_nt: TGCGCCAGCAGCCTCGGGCCTCCGGGGGGCTACACCTTC
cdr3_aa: CASSLGPPGGYTF

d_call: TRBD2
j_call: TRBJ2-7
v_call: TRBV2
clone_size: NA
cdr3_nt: TGTGCCAGCAGTGACCAGCGGGAGTATCACGAGCAGTACTTC
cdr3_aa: CASSDQREYHEQYF

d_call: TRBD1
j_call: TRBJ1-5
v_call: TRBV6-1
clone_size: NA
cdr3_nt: TGTGCCAGCAGTGAAGGACAGGGTGGCCAGCCCCAGCATTTT
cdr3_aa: CASSEGQGGQPQHF

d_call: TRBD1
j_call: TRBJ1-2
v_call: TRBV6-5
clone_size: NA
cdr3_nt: TGTGCCAGCAGATCGACAGGGTCAAACTATGGCTACACCTTC
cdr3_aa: CASRSTGSNYGYTF

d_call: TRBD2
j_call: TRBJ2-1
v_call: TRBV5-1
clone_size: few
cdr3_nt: TGCGCCAGCAGTCGTGGGACTAGCGGGAGTAATGAGCAGTTCTTC
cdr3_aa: CASSRGTSGSNEQFF

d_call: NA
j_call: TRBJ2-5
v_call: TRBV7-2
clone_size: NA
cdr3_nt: TGTGCCAGCAGTCTCCTAGCTAAGCAGACCCAGTACTTC
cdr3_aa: CASSLLAKQTQYF

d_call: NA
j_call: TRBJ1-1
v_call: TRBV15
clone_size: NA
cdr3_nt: TGTGCCACCAGCAGAGTGAGTATCGGAGGAGGGTCGGCTGAAGCTTTCTTT
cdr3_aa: CATSRVSIGGGSAEAFF

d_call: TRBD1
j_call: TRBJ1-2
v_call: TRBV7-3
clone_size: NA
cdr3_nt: TGTGCCAGCAGCTTTAAGCTAACCAGGGACAGACCTAACTATGGCTACACCTTC
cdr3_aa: CASSFKLTRDRPNYGYTF

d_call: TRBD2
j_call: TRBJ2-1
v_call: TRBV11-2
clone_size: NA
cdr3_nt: TGTGCCAGCAGCTTCGGCGGGAGTCTTTACAATGAGCAGTTCTTC
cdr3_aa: CASSFGGSLYNEQFF

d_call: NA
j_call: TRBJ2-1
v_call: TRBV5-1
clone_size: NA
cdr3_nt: TGCGCCAGCAGCTTGGGCGGGACGGGATACAATGAGCAGTTCTTC
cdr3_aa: CASSLGGTGYNEQFF

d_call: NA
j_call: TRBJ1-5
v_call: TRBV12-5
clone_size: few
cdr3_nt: TGTGCTAGTGGCCCGGGACTCCCGAATCAGCCCCAGCATTTT
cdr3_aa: CASGPGLPNQPQHF

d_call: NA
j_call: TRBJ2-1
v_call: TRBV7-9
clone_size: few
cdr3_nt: TGTGCCAGCAGCTCCCCGACAGCTTACAATGAGCAGTTCTTC
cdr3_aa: CASSSPTAYNEQFF

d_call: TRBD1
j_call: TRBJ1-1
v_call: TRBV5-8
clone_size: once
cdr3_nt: TGTGCCAGCAGCTTGGAGGGACAGGGGAGGTACACTGAAGCTTTCTTT
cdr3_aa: CASSLEGQGRYTEAFF

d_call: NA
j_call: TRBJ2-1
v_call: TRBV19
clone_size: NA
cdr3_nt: TGTGCCAGTGGTAACTTGCCTAGGAGGTACAATGAGCAGTTCTTC
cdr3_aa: CASGNLPRRYNEQFF

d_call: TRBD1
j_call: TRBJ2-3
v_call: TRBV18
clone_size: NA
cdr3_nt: TGTGCCAGCTCAAGAGGACAGGTCAGCACAGATACGCAGTATTTT
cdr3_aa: CASSRGQVSTDTQYF

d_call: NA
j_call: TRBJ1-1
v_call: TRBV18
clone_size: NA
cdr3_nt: TGTGCCAGCTCACCGCGCGGCCCTGAAGCTTTCTTT
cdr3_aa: CASSPRGPEAFF

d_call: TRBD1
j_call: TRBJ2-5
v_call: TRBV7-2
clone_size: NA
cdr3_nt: TGTGCCAGCAGCCCTACAGGGACAGGGATCACCCAGTACTTC
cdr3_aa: CASSPTGTGITQYF

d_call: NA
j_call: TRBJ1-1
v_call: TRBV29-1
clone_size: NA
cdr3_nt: TGCAGCGGGGCCATAACAGAAGCTTTCTTT
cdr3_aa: CSGAITEAFF

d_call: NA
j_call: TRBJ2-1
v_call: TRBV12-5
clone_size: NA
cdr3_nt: TGTGCTAGTGGTTTGGCCCTCGGGGCCAGGGGCAATGAGCAGTTCTTC
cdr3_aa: CASGLALGARGNEQFF

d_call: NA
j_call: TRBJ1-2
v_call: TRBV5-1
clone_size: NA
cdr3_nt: TGCGCCAGCAGCTCCGGAGGGGCAGCGAACTATGGCTACACCTTC
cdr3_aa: CASSSGGAANYGYTF

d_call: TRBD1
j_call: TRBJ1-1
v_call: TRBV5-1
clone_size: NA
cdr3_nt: TGCGCCAGCAGCCTGGGACAGACGAACACTGAAGCTTTCTTT
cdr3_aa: CASSLGQTNTEAFF

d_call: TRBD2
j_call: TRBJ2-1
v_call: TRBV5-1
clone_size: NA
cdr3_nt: TGCGCCAGCAGACCGCCGGGACTAGCGACCGAGCAGTTCTTC
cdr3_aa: CASRPPGLATEQFF

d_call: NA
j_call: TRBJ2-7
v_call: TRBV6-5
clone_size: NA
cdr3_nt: TGTGCCAGCAGTTACAACAGGGCCACCGAGCAGTACTTC
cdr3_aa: CASSYNRATEQYF

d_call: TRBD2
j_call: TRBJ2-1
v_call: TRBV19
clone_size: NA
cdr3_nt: TGTGCCAGTAGTATACTAGCGGGGTATTACAATGAGCAGTTCTTC
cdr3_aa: CASSILAGYYNEQFF

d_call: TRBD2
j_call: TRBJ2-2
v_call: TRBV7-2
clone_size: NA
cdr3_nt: TGTGCCAGCAGCTTAAGGCGGGAGGGGGAGCTGTTTTTT
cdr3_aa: CASSLRREGELFF

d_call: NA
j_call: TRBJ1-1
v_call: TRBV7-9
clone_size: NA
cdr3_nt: TGTGCCAGCAGCTTCCAACTGAGCACTGAAGCTTTCTTT
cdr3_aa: CASSFQLSTEAFF

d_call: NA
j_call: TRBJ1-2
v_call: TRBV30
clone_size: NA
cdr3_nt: TGTGCCTGGAAGCCAATGGTCTCCCCGGGATATGGCTACACCTTC
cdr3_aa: CAWKPMVSPGYGYTF

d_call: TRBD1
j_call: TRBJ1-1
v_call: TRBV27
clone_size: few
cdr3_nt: TGTGCCAGCAGTCCGGACAGGTTAGGGAACACTGAAGCTTTCTTT
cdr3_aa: CASSPDRLGNTEAFF

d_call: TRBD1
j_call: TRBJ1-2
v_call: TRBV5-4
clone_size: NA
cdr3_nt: TGTGCCAGCAGGGGACAGCCTAACTATGGCTACACCTTC
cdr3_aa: CASRGQPNYGYTF

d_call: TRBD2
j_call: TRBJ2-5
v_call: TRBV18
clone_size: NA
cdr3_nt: TGTGCCAGCTCACCAGGACTAGCGGAGACCCAGTACTTC
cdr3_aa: CASSPGLAETQYF

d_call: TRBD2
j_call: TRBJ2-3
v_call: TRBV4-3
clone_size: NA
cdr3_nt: TGCGCCAGCTCCCCCAGCGGGAGTACAGATACGCAGTATTTT
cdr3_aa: CASSPSGSTDTQYF

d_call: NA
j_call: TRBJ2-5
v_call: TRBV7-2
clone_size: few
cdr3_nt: TGTGCCAGCAGCACTAAGGAGACCCAGTACTTC
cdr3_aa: CASSTKETQYF

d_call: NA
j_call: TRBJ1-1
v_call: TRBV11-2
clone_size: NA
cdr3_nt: TGTGCCAGCAGCGGGTCCGGAACAGTGGTCCGCACTGAAGCTTTCTTT
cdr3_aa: CASSGSGTVVRTEAFF

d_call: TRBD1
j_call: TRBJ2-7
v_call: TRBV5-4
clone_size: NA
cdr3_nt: TGTGCCAGCAGCTTGGGGGGGACAGGGTCATTCGACGAGCAGTACTTC
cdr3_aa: CASSLGGTGSFDEQYF

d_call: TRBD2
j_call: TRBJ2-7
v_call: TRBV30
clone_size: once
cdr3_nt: TGTGCCTGGAGCTTATCAGCGGGAAGGGAGCAGTACTTC
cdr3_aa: CAWSLSAGREQYF

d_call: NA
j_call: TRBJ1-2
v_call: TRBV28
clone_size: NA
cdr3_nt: TGTGCCAGCAGCCCGGGCGGGGTGACAAACTATGGCTACACCTTC
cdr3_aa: CASSPGGVTNYGYTF

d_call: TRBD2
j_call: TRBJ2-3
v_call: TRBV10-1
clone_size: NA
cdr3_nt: TGCGCCAGCAGTTTGGGGACTAGCGCCACAGATACGCAGTATTTT
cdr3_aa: CASSLGTSATDTQYF

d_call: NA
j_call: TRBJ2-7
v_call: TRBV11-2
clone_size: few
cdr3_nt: TGTGCCAGCACCCCGGGAACTACCTACGAGCAGTACTTC
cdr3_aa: CASTPGTTYEQYF

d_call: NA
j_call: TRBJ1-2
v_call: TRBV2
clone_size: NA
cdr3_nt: TGTGCCAGCAGTGAAGTGCCAGGGAATGGCTACACCTTC
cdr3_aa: CASSEVPGNGYTF

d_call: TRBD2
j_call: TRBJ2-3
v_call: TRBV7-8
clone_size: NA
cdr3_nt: TGTGCCAGCAGCTCGCGGCTAGCGGGTTGGGATACGCAGTATTTT
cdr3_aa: CASSSRLAGWDTQYF

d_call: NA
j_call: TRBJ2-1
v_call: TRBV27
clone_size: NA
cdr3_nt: TGTGCCAGCAGTTTAGGCAGGACTCCTGATCCTCCGAATGAGCAGTTCTTC
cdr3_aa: CASSLGRTPDPPNEQFF

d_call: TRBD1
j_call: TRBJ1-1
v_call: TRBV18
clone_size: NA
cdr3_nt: TGTGCCAGCTCCGGACAGGGGGTCGAGACTGAAGCTTTCTTT
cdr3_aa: CASSGQGVETEAFF

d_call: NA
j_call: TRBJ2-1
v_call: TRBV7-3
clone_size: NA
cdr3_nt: TGTGCCAGCAGCTCCCTAGCAGAGGAGCAGTTCTTC
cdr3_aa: CASSSLAEEQFF

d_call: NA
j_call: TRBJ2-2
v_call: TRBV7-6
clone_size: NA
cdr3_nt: TGTGCCAGCAGCTTACTAACGGGAGCTCTACTGAACACCGGGGAGCTGTTTTTT
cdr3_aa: CASSLLTGALLNTGELFF

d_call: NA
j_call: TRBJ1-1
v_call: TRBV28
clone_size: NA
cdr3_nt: TGTGCCACCCGTAGGAACACTGAAGCTTTCTTT
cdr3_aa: CATRRNTEAFF

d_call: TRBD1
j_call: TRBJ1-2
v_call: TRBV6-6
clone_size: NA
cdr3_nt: TGTGCCAGCAGTTACGTAGGGGGCGCGGGGTACGAGGGCTACACCTTC
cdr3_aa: CASSYVGGAGYEGYTF

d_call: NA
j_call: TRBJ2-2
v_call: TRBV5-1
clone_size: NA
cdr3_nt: TGCGCCAGCAGCTTGGCCTTGGCAGCGAACACCGGGGAGCTGTTTTTT
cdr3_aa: CASSLALAANTGELFF

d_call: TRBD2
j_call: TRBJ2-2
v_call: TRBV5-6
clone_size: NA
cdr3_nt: TGTGCCAGCAGCCTCCGACTAGCGGGAGGGACCGGGGAGCTGTTTTTT
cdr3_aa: CASSLRLAGGTGELFF

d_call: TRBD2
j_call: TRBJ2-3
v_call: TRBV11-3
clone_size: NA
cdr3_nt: TGTGCCAGCAGCTTAGGAGCGGGGGGGGGAACAGATACGCAGTATTTT
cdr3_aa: CASSLGAGGGTDTQYF

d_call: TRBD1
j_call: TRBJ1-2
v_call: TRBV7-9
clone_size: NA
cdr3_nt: TGTGCCAGCAGCCCCCCCTCGACAGGGAACTATGGCTACACCTTC
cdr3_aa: CASSPPSTGNYGYTF

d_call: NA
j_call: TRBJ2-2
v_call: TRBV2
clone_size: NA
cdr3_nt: TGTGCCAGCAGCGGACAACAGGGGAACACCGGGGAGCTGTTTTTT
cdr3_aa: CASSGQQGNTGELFF